These T cell receptor beta chains were read from a single sample in a study of T cell repertoires in aging, cancer and after chemotherapy. TCRdb processed the multiplex PCR reads anew with MiXCR; each CDR3 protein has one entry. In the table there are 800 to 1,000 distinct CDR3 sequences, approximately 26% of which are singletons. Sequencing was carried out using blood. All receptors come from a human donor with a solid tumor. The CDR3 runs from the conserved cysteine through the conserved F or W. D genes are given only for firm matches. Clone size is not always given. Where it is, it says once, few, many or a class for expanded clones.

V gene	clone size	J gene	D gene	CDR3 DNA	CDR3 protein
TRBV5-1	-	TRBJ2-1	TRBD2	TGCGCCAGCAGCGGTAAGACTAGCGGGAACGATGAGCAGTTCTTC	CASSGKTSGNDEQFF
TRBV27	medium-sized	TRBJ1-2	TRBD1	TGTGCCAGCAGTTTTGGTCAGGGGGTGGGTGGCTACACCTTC	CASSFGQGVGGYTF
TRBV7-6	few	TRBJ1-4	TRBD1	TGTGCCAGCAGCCTTCGACAGGGGGCCAGCGAAAAACTGTTTTTT	CASSLRQGASEKLFF
TRBV19	-	TRBJ1-4	-	TGTGCCAGTAGCTCGCGCGGGCGGGCAACTAATAAAAAACTGTTTTTT	CASSSRGRATNKKLFF
TRBV18	-	TRBJ2-6	-	TGTGCCAGCTCACCCGACAGGTATCGCTCTGGGGCCAACGTCCTGACTTTC	CASSPDRYRSGANVLTF
TRBV10-3	-	TRBJ1-4	-	TGTGCCATCAGTGACGGTAGAGCCTATGAAAAACTGTTTTTT	CAISDGRAYEKLFF
TRBV29-1	large	TRBJ2-5	TRBD1	TGCAGCGTTTGGACAGGGGTGGAGACCCAGTACTTC	CSVWTGVETQYF
TRBV20-1	-	TRBJ2-7	TRBD1	TGCAGTGCTAGGGGACAGGGACCTTCCTACGAGCAGTACTTC	CSARGQGPSYEQYF
TRBV29-1	medium-sized	TRBJ1-3	-	TGCAGCGTTGAATTGAGTGCAGGCGGATCTTCTGGAAACACCATATATTTT	CSVELSAGGSSGNTIYF
TRBV4-3	-	TRBJ2-7	-	TGCTCCAGCAGCCAAGATAGTGGGGATCGGTCGGTCGAGCAGTACTTC	CSSSQDSGDRSVEQYF
TRBV24-1	-	TRBJ2-1	TRBD2	TGTGCCACCAGTAAAAGCGGGAGCTCCTACAATGAGCAGTTCTTC	CATSKSGSSYNEQFF
TRBV5-1	-	TRBJ2-2	TRBD2	TGCGCCAGCAGCTTGGTGCTAGCGGACACCGGGGAGCTGTTTTTT	CASSLVLADTGELFF
TRBV6-6	-	TRBJ2-1	-	TGTGCCAGCGTCAAGAACAATGAGCAGTTCTTC	CASVKNNEQFF
TRBV19	medium-sized	TRBJ2-7	TRBD1	TGTGCCAGTAGTTTAGACAGGGAAGGCTACGAGCAGTACTTC	CASSLDREGYEQYF
TRBV10-3	few	TRBJ1-5	TRBD1	TGTGCCGCCGGGACAGGGGGTAGCAATCAGCCCCAGCATTTT	CAAGTGGSNQPQHF
TRBV4-3	few	TRBJ2-7	-	TGCGCCAGCAGCCAAGATAGTGGGGATCGGTCGGTCGAGCAGTACTTC	CASSQDSGDRSVEQYF
TRBV19	medium-sized	TRBJ1-2	-	TGTGCCAGTAGTCGATCGGGGAGGAACTATGGCTACACCTTC	CASSRSGRNYGYTF
TRBV19	medium-sized	TRBJ1-5	-	TGTGCCAGTAGTAGTGGGGGTGGTAGTCAGCCCCAGCATTTT	CASSSGGGSQPQHF
TRBV5-1	-	TRBJ2-5	-	TGCGCCAGCAGCTCGGGGGAGACCCAGTACTTC	CASSSGETQYF
TRBV20-1	few	TRBJ1-2	TRBD1	TGCAGTGCAACGGGACAGTCACATGGCTACACCTTC	CSATGQSHGYTF
TRBV7-2	few	TRBJ2-5	-	TGTGCCAGCACCTCCCCAGGGAGGTACCAAGAGACCCAGTACTTC	CASTSPGRYQETQYF
TRBV24-1	-	TRBJ2-2	-	TGTGCCACCACCTGGGGGGTCCCGAACACCGGGGAGCTGTTTTTT	CATTWGVPNTGELFF
TRBV6-6	medium-sized	TRBJ1-4	-	TGTGCCAGCAGCGACTTGTGGACACAAACTAATGAAAAACTGTTTTTT	CASSDLWTQTNEKLFF
TRBV24-1	few	TRBJ2-5	-	TGTGCCACCAGTGGGCGGGCCGAAGAGACCCAGTACTTC	CATSGRAEETQYF
TRBV20-1	-	TRBJ2-7	-	TGCAGTGCTAGAGATCAAGGCACTTTCTACGAGCAGTACTTC	CSARDQGTFYEQYF
TRBV15	medium-sized	TRBJ2-1	-	TGTGCCACCAGCAGAGATAGGACCAATGAGCAGTTCTTC	CATSRDRTNEQFF
TRBV6-5	large	TRBJ1-1	TRBD1	TGTGCCAGCAGTCCCGACAGGGGGAACACTGAAGCTTTCTTT	CASSPDRGNTEAFF
TRBV6-2/TRBV6-3	-	TRBJ2-7	-	TGTGCCAGCAGTTACCAGGGTACGAGCGAGCAGTACTTC	CASSYQGTSEQYF
TRBV6-4	medium-sized	TRBJ1-6	-	TGTGCCAGCAGTGACTCAGGGGGATTCAATTCACCCCTCCACTTT	CASSDSGGFNSPLHF
TRBV5-5	large	TRBJ2-7	-	TGTGCCAGCAGCTTTGGCGGATATAGCGAGCAGTACTTC	CASSFGGYSEQYF
TRBV7-9	few	TRBJ2-1	TRBD2	TGTGCCAGCAGCTTAGTAGCGGGCGATGAGCAGTTCTTC	CASSLVAGDEQFF
TRBV6-1	medium-sized	TRBJ1-5	-	TGTGCCAGCAGTGACGCGGGGATTGATAATCAGCCCCAGCATTTT	CASSDAGIDNQPQHF
TRBV6-6	few	TRBJ2-2	TRBD1	TGTGCCAGCAGTTACTCGACACAGGGGCCGAACACCGGGGAGCTGTTTTTT	CASSYSTQGPNTGELFF
TRBV5-4	-	TRBJ1-1	-	TGTGCCAGCAGCTTAGGGTTTGGGGCTCTGAACACTGAAGCTTTCTTT	CASSLGFGALNTEAFF
TRBV10-3	medium-sized	TRBJ2-5	-	TGTGCCATCAGTGAGGGGATTGACCAAGAGACCCAGTACTTC	CAISEGIDQETQYF
TRBV30	medium-sized	TRBJ1-4	-	TGTGCCTGGAGGGAAAATGAAAAACTGTTTTTT	CAWRENEKLFF
TRBV20-1	-	TRBJ2-7	-	TGCAGTGCTACCGGTTCGAACGACTACGAGCAGTACTTC	CSATGSNDYEQYF
TRBV6-1	large	TRBJ2-7	TRBD2	TGTGCCAGCAGCGAGACTAGCGGGGGGTACGAGCAGTACTTC	CASSETSGGYEQYF
TRBV6-5	large	TRBJ1-1	-	TGTGCCAGCAGTTACTCGGGACACGAGAACACTGAAGCTTTCTTT	CASSYSGHENTEAFF
TRBV15	-	TRBJ2-7	-	TGTGCCACCAGCAGAGCGTCGGGAGAGCAGTACTTC	CATSRASGEQYF
TRBV30	large	TRBJ2-3	-	TGTGCCTGGAGTGTTAACCCGGGCGATACGCAGTATTTT	CAWSVNPGDTQYF
TRBV12-3/TRBV12-4	few	TRBJ2-2	TRBD2	TGTGCCAGCAGATCGACTAGCGGGTTCGGGGAGCTGTTTTTT	CASRSTSGFGELFF
TRBV18	few	TRBJ2-3	TRBD1	TGTGCCAGCTCACCGACACAGGGGACCACAGATACGCAGTATTTT	CASSPTQGTTDTQYF
TRBV19	-	TRBJ2-2	TRBD1	TGTGCCAGTAGTTCCTCTTGGACAGGGACCGGGGAGCTGTTTTTT	CASSSSWTGTGELFF
TRBV19	-	TRBJ2-7	TRBD2	TGTGCCAGTAGTCGATCCACCCTAGCGGGAGATTTCTACGAGCAGTACTTC	CASSRSTLAGDFYEQYF
TRBV11-2	-	TRBJ2-6	-	TGTGCCAGCAGCCCCACCCTCTCTGGGGCCAACGTCCTGACTTTC	CASSPTLSGANVLTF
TRBV6-5	-	TRBJ1-2	TRBD1	TGTGCCAGCAGTTACTACGGACAGGGGGCGACGGGCTACACCTTC	CASSYYGQGATGYTF
TRBV7-2	-	TRBJ2-7	TRBD1	TGTGCCAGCAGCATAGGGACAGGGTCCTCCTACGAGCAGTACTTC	CASSIGTGSSYEQYF
TRBV12-3/TRBV12-4	medium-sized	TRBJ2-3	TRBD2	TGTGCCAGCAGTTTAGCGAAGACTAGCGGGCCAAAACGCACAGATACGCAGTATTTT	CASSLAKTSGPKRTDTQYF
TRBV6-5	large	TRBJ2-7	-	TGTGCCAGCAGTTACAGGAAATCCTACGAGCAGTACTTC	CASSYRKSYEQYF
TRBV7-2	-	TRBJ1-1	-	TGTGCCAGCAGCCTGCTTGGGGGGACTGAAGCTTTCTTT	CASSLLGGTEAFF